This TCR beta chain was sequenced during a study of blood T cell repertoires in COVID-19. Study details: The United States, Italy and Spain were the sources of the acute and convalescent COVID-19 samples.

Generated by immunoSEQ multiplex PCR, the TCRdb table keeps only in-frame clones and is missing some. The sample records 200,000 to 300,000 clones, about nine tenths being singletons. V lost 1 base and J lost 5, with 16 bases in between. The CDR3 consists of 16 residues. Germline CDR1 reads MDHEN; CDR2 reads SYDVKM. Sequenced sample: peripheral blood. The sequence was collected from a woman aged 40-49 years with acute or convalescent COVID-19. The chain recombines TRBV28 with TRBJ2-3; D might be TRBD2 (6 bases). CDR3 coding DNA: TGTGCCAGCAGTTTATCCCCGCGCGGGGCGGGAGATACGCAGTATTTT. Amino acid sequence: CASSLSPRGAGDTQYF.